The clone carrying this T cell receptor beta chain occurred a few times. The antigen is undetermined. Investigators reverse transcribed all isolated RNA, so they sequenced expressed TCRB transcripts. Assay: immunoSEQ multiplex PCR; the TCRdb copy retains only in-frame clones and omits some. The sample lists some 240,000 clones, about a sixth seen once, with about 0.08% in the top ten. The sample originates from a study of beta chain features in type 1 diabetes. The study's findings and limits: More deletions and fewer insertions at VDJ junctions were seen in type 1 diabetes patients. Moderate but significant shortening of TCRB CDR3s was recorded in all four CD4+ subsets from Type 1 diabetes patients. Although PCR might favor shorter templates, it would do so equally in patients and controls.

Sorting based on CD45RO/CCR7/CD25/CD127/CD95/CD27 separated CD4+ naive, central memory, regulatory and stem cell-like memory cells. Sequenced input: naive CD4+ T cells from blood. The sequence was obtained from a man aged 25 to 40 with type 1 diabetes.

The CDR3 is CASSFSGRAVDTQYF. The CDR3 coding sequence is TGTGCCAGCAGTTTTTCCGGGAGGGCCGTAGATACGCAGTATTTT. This rearrangement joins TRBV28 to TRBJ2-3; 8 positions match TRBD2. The CDR3 runs to 15 residues. Trimming removed 3 bases from V and 5 bases from J; junction bases left unmatched: 7. CDR1 MDHEN and CDR2 SYDVKM come from the germline V gene.